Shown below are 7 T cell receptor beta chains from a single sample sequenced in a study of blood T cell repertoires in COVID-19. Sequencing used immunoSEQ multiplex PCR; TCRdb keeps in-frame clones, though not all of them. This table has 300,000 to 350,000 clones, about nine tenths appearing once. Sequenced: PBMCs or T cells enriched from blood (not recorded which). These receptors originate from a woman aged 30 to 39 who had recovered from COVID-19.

CDR3 residues: CASSPQEGTQPQHF. In nucleotides, the CDR3 is TGCGCCAGCAGCCCACAGGAGGGGACTCAGCCCCAGCATTTT. This rearrangement joins TRBV4-1 to TRBJ1-5; tentatively, D is TRBD1 (5 bases). V lost 4 bases, J lost 6 bases, and 13 bases lay in between. Germline-derived CDR1 and CDR2 are MGHRA and YSYEKL. This CDR3 has 14 residues.

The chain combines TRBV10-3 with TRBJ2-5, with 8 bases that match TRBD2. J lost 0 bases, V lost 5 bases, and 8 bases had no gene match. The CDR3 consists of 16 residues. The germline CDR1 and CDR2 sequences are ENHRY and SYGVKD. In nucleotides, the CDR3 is TGTGCCATCAGTTCTATTCAACTAGCGGACCAAGAGACCCAGTACTTC. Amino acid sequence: CAISSIQLADQETQYF.

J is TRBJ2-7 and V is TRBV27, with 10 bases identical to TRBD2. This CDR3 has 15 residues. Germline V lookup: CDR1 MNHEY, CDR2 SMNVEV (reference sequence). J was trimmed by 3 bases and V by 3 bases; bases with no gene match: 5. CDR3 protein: CASSFGTSGIYEQYF. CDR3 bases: TGTGCCAGCAGTTTTGGTACTAGCGGGATCTACGAGCAGTACTTC.

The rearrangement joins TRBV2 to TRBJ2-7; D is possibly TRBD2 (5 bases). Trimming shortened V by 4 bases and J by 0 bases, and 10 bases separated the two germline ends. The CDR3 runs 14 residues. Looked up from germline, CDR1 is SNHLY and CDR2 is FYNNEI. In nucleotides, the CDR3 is TGTGCCAGCAGTGGAGGGCTCCCCTCCTACGAGCAGTACTTC. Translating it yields CASSGGLPSYEQYF. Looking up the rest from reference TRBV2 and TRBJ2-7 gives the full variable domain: EPEVTQTPSHQVTQMGQEVILRCVPISNHLYFYWYRQILGQKVEFLVSFYNNEISEKSEIFDDQFSVERPDGSNFTLKIRSTKLEDSAMYFCASSGGLPSYEQYFGPGTRLTVT.

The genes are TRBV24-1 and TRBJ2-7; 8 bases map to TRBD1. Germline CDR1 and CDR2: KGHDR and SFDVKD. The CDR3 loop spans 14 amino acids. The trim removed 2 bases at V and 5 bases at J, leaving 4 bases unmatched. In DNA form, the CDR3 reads TGTGCCACCAGTGATTCGACAGGGGTCCACGAGCAGTACTTC. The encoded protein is CATSDSTGVHEQYF.

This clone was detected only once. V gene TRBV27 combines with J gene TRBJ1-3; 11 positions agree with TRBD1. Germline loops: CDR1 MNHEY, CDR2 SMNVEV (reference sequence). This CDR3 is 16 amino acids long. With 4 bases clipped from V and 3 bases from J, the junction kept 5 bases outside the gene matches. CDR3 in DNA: TGTGCCAGCAGTTACGGACAGGGGGCTAATGGAAACACCATATATTTT. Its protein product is CASSYGQGANGNTIYF.

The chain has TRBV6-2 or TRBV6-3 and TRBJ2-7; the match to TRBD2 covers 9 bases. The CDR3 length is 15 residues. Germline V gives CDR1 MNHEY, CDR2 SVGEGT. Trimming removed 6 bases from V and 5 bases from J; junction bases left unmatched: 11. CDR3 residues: CASSLSDSGSHEQYF. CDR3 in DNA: TGTGCCAGCAGCCTGTCGGATAGCGGGAGCCACGAGCAGTACTTC.